This is a list of T cell receptor beta chains from one sample in a study of T cells in Graves' hyperthyroidism and ophthalmopathy. TCRdb independently ran MiXCR on the multiplex PCR reads; one entry per CDR3 protein. The top ten hold less than 10% of the sample, which has hundreds of thousands of distinct CDR3 sequences, less than 15% seen once. Sample: blood. The source of these receptors is a woman under 30 with Graves' hyperthyroidism. Each CDR3 is given with its conserved first and last residue. D genes are given only for firm matches. Only part of the rows carry a size: once, few, many, or a class if the clone is expanded.

clone_size j_call d_call v_call cdr3_nt cdr3_aa
. TRBJ2-1 . TRBV20-1 TGCAGTGCTAGTGTGGTATCCCGTAGCTCCTACAATGAGCAGTTCTTC CSASVVSRSSYNEQFF
many TRBJ2-3 TRBD2 TRBV7-9 TGTGCCAGCAGCTGGGCCAGCGGGGGGTGGTCAGATACGCAGTATTTT CASSWASGGWSDTQYF
many TRBJ1-2 . TRBV2 TGTGCCAGCAGTGTAGACGGCCCCAGCGACACCTTC CASSVDGPSDTF
many TRBJ1-1 . TRBV3-1 TGTGCCAGCAGCCAAGATGGGGGGAGGCCCACTGAAGCTTTCTTT CASSQDGGRPTEAFF
many TRBJ2-7 . TRBV27 TGTGCTTCGGGGTGGATAGGGTACGAGCAGTACTTC CASGWIGYEQYF
many TRBJ2-7 TRBD1 TRBV28 TGTGCCACCCTTTCCCGACAGGGTTCGTACGAGCAGTACTTC CATLSRQGSYEQYF
few TRBJ2-1 . TRBV12-5 TGTGCTAGTGGTTTGGCCTATCACAATGAGCAGTTCTTC CASGLAYHNEQFF
many TRBJ1-6 . TRBV30 TGTGCCTGGAGTGCAATGGCCGATTCACCCCTCCACTTT CAWSAMADSPLHF
many TRBJ2-7 TRBD2 TRBV20-1 TGCAGTGCCATAAGTTCGACTAGCGGGAGATTCGAGCAGTACTTC CSAISSTSGRFEQYF
many TRBJ2-5 . TRBV7-2 TGTGCCAGCACTGGGTGGTTAGGACTAGAGACCCAGTACTTC CASTGWLGLETQYF
many TRBJ2-7 TRBD2 TRBV7-2 TGTGCCAGCAGCTTAACTAGCGGGAGTTTGAGGTCCTACGAGCAGTACTTC CASSLTSGSLRSYEQYF
few TRBJ2-2 TRBD1 TRBV6-1 TGTGCCAGCAGGGCGGGGACAGGTCCTCCCGGGGAGCTGCTTTTT CASRAGTGPPGELLF
. TRBJ1-2 TRBD1 TRBV5-1 TGCGCCAGCAGCACCGGAGATGGACAGGGGGTTGGCTACACCTTC CASSTGDGQGVGYTF
. TRBJ1-6 TRBD1 TRBV27 TGTGCCAGCAGTCAAAACCTAGGGGGGACAGGGCGGAGCGGGTGGGGTTCACCCCTCCACTTT CASSQNLGGTGRSGWGSPLHF
many TRBJ2-5 . TRBV7-2 TGTGCCAGCAGCGTACAGTTCCAAGAGACCCAGTACTTC CASSVQFQETQYF
many TRBJ1-1 . TRBV30 TGTGCCTGGAGTAGGCAGCCCATGAACACTGAAGCTTTCTTT CAWSRQPMNTEAFF
. TRBJ2-7 TRBD2 TRBV20-1 TGCAGTGCTAGAGTTAACGCGGGAGGGCTATCAGACTCCTACGAGCAGTACTTC CSARVNAGGLSDSYEQYF
many TRBJ1-1 . TRBV25-1 TGTGCCAGCAGTCGTCCGGGGGGGGTGAACACTGAAGCTTTCTTT CASSRPGGVNTEAFF
many TRBJ2-2 . TRBV28 TGTGCCAGCAAGGAGTCGGACAGTCACACCGGGGAGCTGTTTTTT CASKESDSHTGELFF
. TRBJ2-7 TRBD2 TRBV19 TGTGCCAGCTCCAGGACTAGCGACTACGAGCAGTACTTC CASSRTSDYEQYF
. TRBJ2-7 TRBD2 TRBV6-9 TGTGCCAGCAGTTCTAGGACTAGCGGGAGCTCCTACGAGCAGTACTTC CASSSRTSGSSYEQYF
many TRBJ1-1 . TRBV7-8 TGTGCCAGCAGCCCCGACGAGTACAGGGTACATAGTGAAGCTTTCTTT CASSPDEYRVHSEAFF
many TRBJ1-4 TRBD1 TRBV20-1 TGCAGTGCTGGGACAGGGGGGGATCATGAAAAACTGTTTTTT CSAGTGGDHEKLFF
few TRBJ1-6 . TRBV6-2/TRBV6-3 TGTGCCAGCAGTAGAGGGTGGGAGTCACCCCTCCACTTT CASSRGWESPLHF
many TRBJ2-1 . TRBV7-3 TGTGCCAGCAGCTACGATTTGGCCAATGAGCAGTTCTTC CASSYDLANEQFF
many TRBJ1-1 . TRBV5-1 TGCGCCAGCAGCTTGTATGGGGGAAACACTGAAGCTTTCTTT CASSLYGGNTEAFF
many TRBJ1-2 TRBD1 TRBV28 TGTGCCAGCAGTTTATCCGAGACAGGGGGCTTTTATGGCTACACCTTC CASSLSETGGFYGYTF
many TRBJ2-4 TRBD1 TRBV27 TGTGCCAGCACAGACAGGGGGACCAAAAACATTCAGTACTTC CASTDRGTKNIQYF
many TRBJ2-7 . TRBV7-3 TGTGCCAGCAGCTCAATGGACGGACCCTACGAGCAGTACTTC CASSSMDGPYEQYF
many TRBJ2-5 TRBD1 TRBV3-1 TGTGCCAGCAGCCCGGGACAGGGGGCTGAGACCCAGTACTTC CASSPGQGAETQYF
few TRBJ1-2 . TRBV10-3 TGTGCCATCAGTGAAGCTAACTATGGCTACACCTTC CAISEANYGYTF
few TRBJ2-7 TRBD2 TRBV18 TGTGCCAGCTCACCACCGATGGCGGGACTAGGCGTCGAGCAGTACTTC CASSPPMAGLGVEQYF
many TRBJ2-7 . TRBV3-1 TGTGCCAGCAGCCAAGATTGGGGCGCAGGAGGGTCCTACGAGCAGTACTTC CASSQDWGAGGSYEQYF
many TRBJ2-1 . TRBV12-3/TRBV12-4 TGTGCCAGCAGTTTAAGGCGGGGACCTCGCCAGGAGCAGTTCTTC CASSLRRGPRQEQFF
few TRBJ1-1 . TRBV27 TGTGCCAGCAGTTTCGACCGCGGGGCTGAAGCTTTCTTT CASSFDRGAEAFF
many TRBJ2-2 . TRBV7-8 TGTGCCAGCAGATCGGGACGGACGAACACCGGGGAGCTGTTTTTT CASRSGRTNTGELFF
many TRBJ2-7 . TRBV10-3 TGTGCCATCAGTGGGGGGACCTCCTACGAGCAGTACTTC CAISGGTSYEQYF
. TRBJ1-2 TRBD1 TRBV9 TGTGCCAGCAGGCCGAGGGACAGGGAATATGGCTACACCTTC CASRPRDREYGYTF
. TRBJ1-5 . TRBV4-1 TGCGCCAGCTGGGGAGGGCAGCGCAATCAGCCCCAGCATTTT CASWGGQRNQPQHF
many TRBJ2-5 TRBD1 TRBV20-1 TGCAGTGCGGTACCGGGACAGGGACATTTAGAGACCCAGTACTTC CSAVPGQGHLETQYF
few TRBJ1-2 . TRBV5-1 TGCGCCAGCAGCTTGGGCGACAGGACTTACTATGGCTACACCTTC CASSLGDRTYYGYTF
many TRBJ2-3 TRBD2 TRBV7-3 TGTGCCAGCAGCCGCGGGGGGGGCGACACAGATACGCAGTATTTT CASSRGGGDTDTQYF